A selection of T cell receptor beta chains follows, all from one sample in a study of blood T cell repertoires in COVID-19. Measured with immunoSEQ multiplex PCR; TCRdb has only the in-frame clones, and not every one. The sample comprises more than 60,000 clones, 91% of which are singletons, and approximately 5% rests with the top ten. What was sequenced was peripheral blood. These receptors came from a human donor in a cohort sampled during active COVID-19. Each CDR3 is given with its conserved first and last residue. A D gene is named only where the DNA matches it firmly. Rows give clone size only sometimes, using once, few, many, or a class for an expanded clone.

TRBJ2-1	TRBV9	NA	TRBD2	CASRSSGDPYNEQFF	TGTGCCAGCAGGTCTAGCGGGGATCCCTACAATGAGCAGTTCTTC
TRBJ1-5	TRBV6-2/TRBV6-3	few	NA	CASSYRGSGQPQHF	TGTGCCAGCAGTTACAGGGGTAGCGGTCAGCCCCAGCATTTT
TRBJ1-5	TRBV5-3	NA	TRBD1	CARSSQPGQGHQPQHF	TGTGCCAGAAGCTCACAACCGGGACAGGGCCATCAGCCCCAGCATTTT
TRBJ2-5	TRBV2	NA	NA	CASKFGGKETQYF	TGTGCCAGCAAGTTTGGAGGCAAAGAGACCCAGTACTTC
TRBJ2-7	TRBV3-1/TRBV3-2	NA	NA	CASSPQAAIYEQYF	TGTGCCAGCAGCCCGCAAGCCGCGATCTACGAGCAGTACTTC
TRBJ2-1	TRBV18	NA	TRBD1	CASSPLSGQGPHGEQFF	TGTGCCAGCTCACCACTCTCGGGACAGGGCCCCCACGGTGAGCAGTTCTTC
TRBJ2-7	TRBV5-4	once	TRBD2	CASSLTPGGEQYF	TGTGCCAGCAGTTTGACCCCGGGGGGCGAGCAGTACTTC
TRBJ1-1	TRBV19	NA	NA	CASGPTSTVRYTEAFF	TGTGCCAGTGGGCCAACATCCACCGTACGGTACACTGAAGCTTTCTTT
TRBJ2-3	TRBV5-1	NA	NA	CASSPYREADTQYF	TGCGCCAGCAGCCCCTACAGGGAAGCAGATACGCAGTATTTT
TRBJ1-2	TRBV19	NA	NA	CASSIEGVPNYGYTF	TGTGCCAGTAGTATAGAAGGAGTGCCTAACTATGGCTACACCTTC
TRBJ1-6	TRBV28	NA	NA	CASSLGIRTASSPLHF	TGTGCCAGCAGTTTAGGTATCCGGACAGCTAGTTCACCCCTCCACTTT
TRBJ1-1	TRBV7-8	NA	TRBD1	CASSLRTGRTEAFF	TGTGCCAGCAGCTTAAGGACAGGAAGAACTGAAGCTTTCTTT
TRBJ2-2	TRBV5-1	NA	NA	CASSKQGPGELFF	TGCGCCAGCAGCAAACAGGGACCCGGGGAGCTGTTTTTT